This T cell receptor beta chain was profiled in a study of CD8+ T cells in alopecia areata. This clone was picked up a small number of times. Its cognate antigen is unknown. Gene names denote mouse genes. Sequencing ends 4 residues short of the CDR3 end; the germline J gene provides the rest. Different DNA sequences within this sample yield the same CDR3. Germline V gene data show CDR1 as LGHNA and CDR2 as YNLKQL (reference sequence). J lost 4 bases, V lost 0 bases, and 1 base had no gene match. The CDR3 extends over 16 amino acids. Notes on the study in general: Greater clonality was observed in lesional scalp samples, especially alopecia totalis/universalis, versus normal scalp.

Investigators isolated RNA and reverse transcribed it into cDNA to act as the sequencing template. Assay used: immunoSEQ multiplex PCR; TCRdb lists only in-frame clones, some missing. The sample shows roughly 260,000 clones, none of them appearing just once. Researchers sorted pooled cutaneous lymph node cells on the basis of CD4, CD8alpha, NKG2D, NKG2ACE and other markers. This receptor was obtained from a C3H/HeJ mouse with alopecia areata. MHC haplotype of the strain: H2-k. The sequencing input was CD4+ T cells sorted from a lymph node. This chain uses TRBV5 with TRBJ2-2; 11 bases map to TRBD1. The part of the CDR3 DNA that was read is TGTGCCAGCAGCCAAGACGGGACAGGGGGCACCGGG. Protein: CASSQDGTGGTG. The entire CDR3 protein reads CASSQDGTGGTGQLYF.